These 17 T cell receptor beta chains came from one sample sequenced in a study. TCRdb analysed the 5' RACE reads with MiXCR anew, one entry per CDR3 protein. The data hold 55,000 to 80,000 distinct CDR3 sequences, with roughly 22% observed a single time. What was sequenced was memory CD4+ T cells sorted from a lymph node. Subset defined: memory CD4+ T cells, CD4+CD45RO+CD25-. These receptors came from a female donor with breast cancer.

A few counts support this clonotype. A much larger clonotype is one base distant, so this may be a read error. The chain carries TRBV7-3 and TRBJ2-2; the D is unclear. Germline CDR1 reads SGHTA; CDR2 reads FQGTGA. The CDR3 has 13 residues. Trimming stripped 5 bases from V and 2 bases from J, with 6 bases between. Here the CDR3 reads CASSPDNTGELFF. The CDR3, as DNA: TGTGCCAGCAGCCCAGACAACACCGGGGAGCTGTTTTTT.

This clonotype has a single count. The CDR3 nucleotides are TGCGCCAGCAGCCAACACGGGTTACGGACTAGCACAGATACGCAGTATTTT. Translating gives CASSQHGLRTSTDTQYF. The J gene is TRBJ2-3, the V gene TRBV4-3; tentative D call: TRBD2 (5 bases). Deletions cut 2 bases from V and 0 bases from J, with 15 bases between. Germline lookup yields CDR1 LGHNA and CDR2 YSLEER. The CDR3 runs 17 residues.

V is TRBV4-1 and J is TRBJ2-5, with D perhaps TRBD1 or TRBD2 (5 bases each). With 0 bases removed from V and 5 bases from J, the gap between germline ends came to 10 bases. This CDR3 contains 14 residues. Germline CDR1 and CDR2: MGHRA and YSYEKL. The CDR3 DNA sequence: TGCGCCAGCAGCCAAGATGGGGGAGCGGAGACCCAGTACTTC. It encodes CASSQDGGAETQYF.

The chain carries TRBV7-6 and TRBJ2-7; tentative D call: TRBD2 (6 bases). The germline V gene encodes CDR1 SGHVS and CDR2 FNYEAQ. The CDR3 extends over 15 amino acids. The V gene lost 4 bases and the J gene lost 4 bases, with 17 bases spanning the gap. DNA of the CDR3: TGTGCCAGCAGCTCCTCGGGCTCCGGGAGATACGAGCAGTACTTC. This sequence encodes CASSSSGSGRYEQYF.

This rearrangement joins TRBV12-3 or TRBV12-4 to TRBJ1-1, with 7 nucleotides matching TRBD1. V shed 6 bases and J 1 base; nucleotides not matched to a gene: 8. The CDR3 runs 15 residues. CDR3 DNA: TGTGCCAGCAGACCTTCCGGGACAGAGAACACTGAAGCTTTCTTT. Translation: CASRPSGTENTEAFF.

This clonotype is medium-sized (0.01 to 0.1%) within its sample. In DNA form, the CDR3 reads TGTGCCAGCAGCCGTGGGGCGGAAGGAACCGGGGAGCTGTTTTTT. It specifies CASSRGAEGTGELFF. The V call is TRBV7-2, the J call TRBJ2-2; tentatively, D is TRBD1 (5 bases). The V end lost 5 bases, the J end lost 5 bases, and 15 bases lay between the germline ends. CDR1 and CDR2 (germline): SGHTA, FQGNSA. This CDR3 has 15 amino acids.

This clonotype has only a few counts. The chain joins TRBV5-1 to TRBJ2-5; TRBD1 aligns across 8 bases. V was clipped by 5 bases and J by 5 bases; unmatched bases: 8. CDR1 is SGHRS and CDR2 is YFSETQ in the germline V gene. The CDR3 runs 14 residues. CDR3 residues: CASSFQGAAETQYF. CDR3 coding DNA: TGCGCCAGCAGTTTCCAGGGGGCGGCGGAGACCCAGTACTTC.

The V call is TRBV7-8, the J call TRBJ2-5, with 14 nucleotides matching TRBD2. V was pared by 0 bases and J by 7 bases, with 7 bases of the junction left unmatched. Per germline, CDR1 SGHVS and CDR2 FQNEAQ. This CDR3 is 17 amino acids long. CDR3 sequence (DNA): TGTGCCAGCAGCTTAGCCCCCGGGACTAGCGGGGGAGGGACCCAGTACTTC. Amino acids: CASSLAPGTSGGGTQYF.

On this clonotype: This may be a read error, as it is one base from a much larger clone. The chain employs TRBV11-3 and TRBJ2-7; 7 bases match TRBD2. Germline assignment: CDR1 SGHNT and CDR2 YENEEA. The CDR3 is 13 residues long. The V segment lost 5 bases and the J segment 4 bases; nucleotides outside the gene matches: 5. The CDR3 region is CASSAGTKYEQYF. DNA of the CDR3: TGTGCCAGCAGCGCCGGGACTAAATACGAGCAGTACTTC.

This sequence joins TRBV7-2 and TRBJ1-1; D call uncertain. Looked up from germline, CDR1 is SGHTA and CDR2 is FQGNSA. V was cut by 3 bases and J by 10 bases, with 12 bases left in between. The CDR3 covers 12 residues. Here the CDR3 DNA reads TGTGCCAGCAGCTTGATTTTCCCTCTAGCTTTCTTT. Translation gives CASSLIFPLAFF.

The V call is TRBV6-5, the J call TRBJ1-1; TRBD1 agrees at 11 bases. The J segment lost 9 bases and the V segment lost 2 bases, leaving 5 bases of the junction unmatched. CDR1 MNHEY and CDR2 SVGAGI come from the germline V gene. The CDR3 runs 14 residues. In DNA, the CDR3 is TGTGCCAGCAGTTACCTAGGACAGGGGGCTCAAGCTTTCTTT. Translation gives CASSYLGQGAQAFF.

The CDR3 DNA reads TGTGCCAGCAGTTTACCCGAGGACGGTAACAAAAACATTCAGTACTTC. The encoded protein is CASSLPEDGNKNIQYF. The chain carries TRBV28 and TRBJ2-4; D is unclear. Per the germline V gene, CDR1 is MDHEN and CDR2 is SYDVKM. This CDR3 comprises 16 residues. Deletions cut 2 bases from V and 3 bases from J, with 14 bases between.

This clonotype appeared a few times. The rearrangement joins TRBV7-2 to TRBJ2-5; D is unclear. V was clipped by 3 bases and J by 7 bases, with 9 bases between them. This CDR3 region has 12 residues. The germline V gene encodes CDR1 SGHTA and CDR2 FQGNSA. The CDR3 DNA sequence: TGTGCCAGCAGCTTTCCCACCGGGACCCAGTACTTC. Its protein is CASSFPTGTQYF.

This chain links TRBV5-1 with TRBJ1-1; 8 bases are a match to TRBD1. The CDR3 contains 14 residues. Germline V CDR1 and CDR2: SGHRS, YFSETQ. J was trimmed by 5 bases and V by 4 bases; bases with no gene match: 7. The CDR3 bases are TGCGCCAGCAGCCTGACAGGGGAAAAGACTGAAGCTTTCTTT. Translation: CASSLTGEKTEAFF.

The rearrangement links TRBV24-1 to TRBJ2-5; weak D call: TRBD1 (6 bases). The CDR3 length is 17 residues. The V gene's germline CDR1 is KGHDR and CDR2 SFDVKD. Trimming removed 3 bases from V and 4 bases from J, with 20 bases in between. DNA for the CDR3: TGTGCCACCAGTGATGAGAACCCAGGGGTGGCCGGAGAGACCCAGTACTTC. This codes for CATSDENPGVAGETQYF.

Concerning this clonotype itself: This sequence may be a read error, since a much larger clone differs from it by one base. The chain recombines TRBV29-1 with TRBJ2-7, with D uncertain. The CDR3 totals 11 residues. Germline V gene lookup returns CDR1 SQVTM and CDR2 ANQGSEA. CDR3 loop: CSVLKRSEQHF. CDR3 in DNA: TGCAGCGTTCTCAAACGATCCGAGCAGCACTTC.

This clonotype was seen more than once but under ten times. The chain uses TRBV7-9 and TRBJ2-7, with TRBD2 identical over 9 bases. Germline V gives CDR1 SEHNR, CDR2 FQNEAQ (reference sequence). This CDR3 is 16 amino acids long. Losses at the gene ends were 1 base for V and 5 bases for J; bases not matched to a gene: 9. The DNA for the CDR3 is TGTGCCAGCAGCTTAGGAGGCGGGAGGGCCGTCAACGAGCAGTACTTC. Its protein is CASSLGGGRAVNEQYF.